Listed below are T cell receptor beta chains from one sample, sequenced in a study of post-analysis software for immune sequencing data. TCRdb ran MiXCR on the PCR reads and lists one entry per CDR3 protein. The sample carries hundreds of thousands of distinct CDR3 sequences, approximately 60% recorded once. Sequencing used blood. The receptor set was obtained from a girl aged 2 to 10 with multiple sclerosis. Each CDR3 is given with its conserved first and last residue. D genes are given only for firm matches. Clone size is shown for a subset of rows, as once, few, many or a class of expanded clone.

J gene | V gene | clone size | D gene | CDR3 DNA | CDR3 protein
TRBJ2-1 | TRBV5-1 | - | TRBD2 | TGCGCCAGCAGCTTGGCACTAGCGGGGGTCAATGAGCAGTTCTTC | CASSLALAGVNEQFF
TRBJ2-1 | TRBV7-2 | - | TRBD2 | TGTGCCAGCAGCTCCGGACTAGTCGGCGAGCAGTTCTTC | CASSSGLVGEQFF
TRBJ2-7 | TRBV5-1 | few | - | TGCGCCAGCAGCTTTGAGACACCCTCCTACGAGCAGTACTTC | CASSFETPSYEQYF
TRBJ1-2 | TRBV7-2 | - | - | TGTGCCAGCAGCGTTGCAGGGACCGAGAACTATGGCTACACCTTC | CASSVAGTENYGYTF
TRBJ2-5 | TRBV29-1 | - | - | TGCAGCGTTGATCAGGGGGGGGTCCAAGAGACCCAGTACTTC | CSVDQGGVQETQYF
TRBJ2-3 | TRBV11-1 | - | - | TGTGCCAGCAGCTTAGGTGGGCTGAGGACAGATACGCAGTATTTT | CASSLGGLRTDTQYF
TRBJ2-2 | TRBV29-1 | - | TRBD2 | TGCAGCGTTCGAGGACTAGCGGGGTCGACCGGGGAGCTGTTTTTT | CSVRGLAGSTGELFF
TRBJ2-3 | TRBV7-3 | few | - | TGTGCCAGCAGCTTAACGTACACGTTCTCCGGGACCGACACAGATACGCAGTATTTT | CASSLTYTFSGTDTDTQYF
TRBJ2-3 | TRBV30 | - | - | TGTGCCTGGAGTGTACTGATTGAAACGCAGTATTTT | CAWSVLIETQYF
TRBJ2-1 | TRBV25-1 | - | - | TGTGCCAGCAGTGATCCCCTCGGGACGCCGAACAATGAGCAGTTCTTC | CASSDPLGTPNNEQFF
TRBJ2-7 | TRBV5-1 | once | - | TGCGCCAGCTCTTCCCGGAGTGGGCCCCCTTCCTACGAGCAGTACTTC | CASSSRSGPPSYEQYF
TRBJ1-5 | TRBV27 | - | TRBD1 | TGTGCCAGCAGTAAAGACAGGGTCAATCAGCCCCAGCATTTT | CASSKDRVNQPQHF
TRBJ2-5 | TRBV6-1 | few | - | TGTGCCAGCAGTGAAGTAGGAGGGATAGGTGTGGAGACCCAGTACTTC | CASSEVGGIGVETQYF
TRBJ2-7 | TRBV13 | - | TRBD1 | TGTGCCAGCAGTTCGAGAACAGGGGGTAGCTACGAGCAGTACTTC | CASSSRTGGSYEQYF
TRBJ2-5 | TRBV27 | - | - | TGTGCCAGCAGTTTACTGGGGACGACTAACCTCCAAGAGACCCAGTACTTC | CASSLLGTTNLQETQYF
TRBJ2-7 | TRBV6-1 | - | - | TGTGCCAGCAGTATCAGGGGCCCTTACGAGCAGTACTTC | CASSIRGPYEQYF
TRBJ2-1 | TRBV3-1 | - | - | TGTGCCAGCAGCCAAGATTATGGCCAACCGAATGAGCAGTTCTTC | CASSQDYGQPNEQFF
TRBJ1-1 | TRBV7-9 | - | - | TGTGCCAGCAGCTTAGGGCGGGGAAAGGACAACACTGAAGCTTTCTTT | CASSLGRGKDNTEAFF
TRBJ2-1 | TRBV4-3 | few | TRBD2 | TGCGCCAGCAGCCAAGACGGGAGGCGGAACAATGAGCAGTTCTTC | CASSQDGRRNNEQFF
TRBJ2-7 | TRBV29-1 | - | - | TGCAGCGTAACCGGGACAAGCTACGAGCAGTACTTC | CSVTGTSYEQYF
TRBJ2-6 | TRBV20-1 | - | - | TGCAGTGCTAGGAGCGAATCTGGGGCCAACGTCCTGACTTTC | CSARSESGANVLTF
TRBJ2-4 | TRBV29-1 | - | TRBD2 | TGCAGCGTTGAACACCTGGCGGGAGGGCGAAGTGAGCAGTACTTC | CSVEHLAGGRSEQYF
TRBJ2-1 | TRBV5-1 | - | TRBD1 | TGCGCCAGCAGCACCGGACAGGACTTTATTTACAATGAGCAGTTCTTC | CASSTGQDFIYNEQFF
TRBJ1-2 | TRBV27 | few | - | TGTGCCAGCAGTTTATCGCCGGCATATGGCTACACCTTC | CASSLSPAYGYTF
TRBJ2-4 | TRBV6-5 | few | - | TGTGCCAGCAGTTACTCCCCGGAGGGGTCAAACATTCAGTACTTC | CASSYSPEGSNIQYF
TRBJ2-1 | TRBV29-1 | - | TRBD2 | TGCAGCGTTGAAGGGACTAGCGTTTACAATGAGCAGTTCTTC | CSVEGTSVYNEQFF
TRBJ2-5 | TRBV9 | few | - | TGTGCCAGCAGCGTAGTGGGTCAAGAGACCCAGTACTTC | CASSVVGQETQYF
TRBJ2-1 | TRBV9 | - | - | TGTGCCAGCAGCGTAGCTCCGAGAGACCCGGAGCAGTTCTTC | CASSVAPRDPEQFF
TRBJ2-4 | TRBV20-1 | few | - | TGCAGTGCGTCAGGGGTAGCGAGCAAAAACATTCAGTACTTC | CSASGVASKNIQYF
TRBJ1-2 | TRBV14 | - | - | TGTGCCAGCAGCCAAGATTGGAAGGGCTACACCTTC | CASSQDWKGYTF
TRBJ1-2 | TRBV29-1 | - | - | TGCAGCGTTAGTACAGCTAACTATGGCTACACCTTC | CSVSTANYGYTF
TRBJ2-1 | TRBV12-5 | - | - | TGTGCTAGTGGTTTGGTACGGCGCGGCCCTCGCAATGAGCAGTTCTTC | CASGLVRRGPRNEQFF
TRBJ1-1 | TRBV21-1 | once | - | TGTGCCAGCGGGATATTGAACACTGAAGCTTTCTTT | CASGILNTEAFF
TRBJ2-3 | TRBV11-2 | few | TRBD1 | TGTGCCAGCAGCCCTTGGACAGGGGGCGGTTCAGATACGCAGTATTTT | CASSPWTGGGSDTQYF
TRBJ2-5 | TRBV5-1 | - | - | TGCGCCAGCACCGCCTGGACGGGGGCGGAGACCCAGTACTTC | CASTAWTGAETQYF
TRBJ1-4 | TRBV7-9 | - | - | TGTGCCAGCACTCCCGAGGGTAATGAAAAACGGTTTTTT | CASTPEGNEKRFF
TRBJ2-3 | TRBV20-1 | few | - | TGCAGTGCTAGAGAGCGAGCAAGGACAGATACGCAGTATTTT | CSARERARTDTQYF
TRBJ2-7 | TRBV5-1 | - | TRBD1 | TGCGCCAGCAGCCGGGACAGGAGCCGCTACGAGCAGTACTTC | CASSRDRSRYEQYF
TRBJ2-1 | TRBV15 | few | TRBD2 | TGTGCCACCAGCAGGCGTAGCGGGGGGGCTGGGAATGAGCAGTTCTTC | CATSRRSGGAGNEQFF
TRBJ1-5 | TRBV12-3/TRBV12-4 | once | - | TGTGCCAGCAGCTCGGGGCCTGATCAGCCCCAGCATTTT | CASSSGPDQPQHF
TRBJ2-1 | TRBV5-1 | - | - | TGCGCCAGCAGCTACTCCAAGAATGAGCAGTTCTTC | CASSYSKNEQFF
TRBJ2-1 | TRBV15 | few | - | TGTGCCACCAGCAGAGCAGGGCCCTACAATGAGCAGTTCTTC | CATSRAGPYNEQFF
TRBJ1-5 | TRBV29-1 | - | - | TGCAGCGTCGCCGGGTACATTAATAGCAATCAGCCCCAGCATTTT | CSVAGYINSNQPQHF
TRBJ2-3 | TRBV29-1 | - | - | TGCAGCGCCGTCCCCCCCACAGATACGCAGTATTTT | CSAVPPTDTQYF